The entry below describes one TCR beta chain. These data originate in a study of blood T cell repertoires in COVID-19. Germline V gene sequence: CDR1 MNHEY, CDR2 SVGAGI. V shed 6 bases, J shed 1 base, and the junction held 6 bases outside the gene matches. This CDR3 comprises 15 residues. The assay was immunoSEQ multiplex PCR, and TCRdb's table has in-frame clones only and misses some. Found here are about 100,000 clones, 88% of them singletons; the top ten hold 2% to 3%. This chain uses TRBV6-5 with TRBJ2-7; 10 positions agree with TRBD2. The TCR sequence derives from a human donor in a cohort sampled during active COVID-19. Source material: peripheral blood. Here the CDR3 DNA reads TGTGCCAGCAGCGCACTAGCGGGAAGGTCCTACGAGCAGTACTTC. Protein sequence: CASSALAGRSYEQYF.